This is a list of T cell receptor beta chains from one sample in a study of beta chain features in type 1 diabetes. The protocol was immunoSEQ multiplex PCR, while the TCRdb copy is restricted to in-frame clones and leaves out a portion. The sample lists hundreds of thousands of clones; around 15% were seen once. The sequenced material came from naive CD4+ T cells from blood. These receptors were obtained from a man younger than 30 with type 1 diabetes. Each CDR3 is given with its conserved first and last residue. The D gene is left open where the match is weak. Some rows mark clone size as missing; the rest say once, few, many or name a class of expanded clone.

few | TRBJ1-5 | TRBD1 | TRBV10-3 | TGTGCCATTCAACAGGGGATTGGTTCCTCAGGCAATCAGCCCCAGCATTTT | CAIQQGIGSSGNQPQHF
. | TRBJ1-5 | . | TRBV2 | TGTGCCAGCAGTGAAGTCGGAGGTAATCAGCCCCAGCATTTT | CASSEVGGNQPQHF
few | TRBJ2-3 | . | TRBV11-1 | TGTGCCAGCAGCCCCACGTGGGCAGGGGGCACAGATACGCAGTATTTT | CASSPTWAGGTDTQYF
. | TRBJ2-7 | . | TRBV20-1 | TGCAGTGCTAGAGATTGGTACGAGCAGTACTTC | CSARDWYEQYF
few | TRBJ1-2 | . | TRBV28 | TGTGCCAGCAGCTGGGTTAACTATGGCTACACCTTC | CASSWVNYGYTF
few | TRBJ2-7 | TRBD2 | TRBV6-5 | TGTGCCAGCAGGGGTACTAGCGGGAAGATCTACGAGCAGTACTTC | CASRGTSGKIYEQYF
. | TRBJ2-7 | TRBD2 | TRBV30 | TGTGCCGGCCGAGTTGGGGGGACTAGCCTCTACGAGCAGTACTTC | CAGRVGGTSLYEQYF
. | TRBJ2-6 | . | TRBV6-5 | TGTGCCAGCAGTAGGGCCAACGTCCTGACTTTC | CASSRANVLTF
few | TRBJ1-1 | . | TRBV7-2 | TGTGCCAGCAGCTTAGATTGGGACACTGAAGCTTTCTTT | CASSLDWDTEAFF
. | TRBJ1-5 | TRBD1 | TRBV19 | TGTGCCAGTCGACAGGGAGGCCGGCCCAATCAGCCCCAGCATTTT | CASRQGGRPNQPQHF
. | TRBJ2-1 | . | TRBV4-2 | TGTGCCAGCAGCCAAGCGGCTTGGGTGAGCTCCTACAATGAGCAGTTCTTC | CASSQAAWVSSYNEQFF
. | TRBJ2-7 | . | TRBV23-1 | TGCGCCAGCAGTCAAGCGGGTCTCTACGAGCAGTACTTC | CASSQAGLYEQYF
few | TRBJ1-5 | TRBD1 | TRBV6-6 | TGTGCCAGCAGTTTCACCGACAGGGTCAGCAATCAGCCCCAGCATTTT | CASSFTDRVSNQPQHF
few | TRBJ2-7 | . | TRBV25-1 | TGTGCCAGCAGACCCCAATTCGGGGGAGAGGCCGAGCAGTACTTC | CASRPQFGGEAEQYF
. | TRBJ2-3 | . | TRBV14 | TGTGCCAGCAGTCCCCGACTAGTGGTGACAGATACGCAGTATTTT | CASSPRLVVTDTQYF
few | TRBJ2-1 | . | TRBV6-1 | TGTGCCAGCAGGCCCGGTGGGCAAAGCCTAGCGGAGCAGTTCTTC | CASRPGGQSLAEQFF
. | TRBJ2-1 | TRBD1 | TRBV11-2 | TGTGCCAGCAGCTTAGGCACACAGGGGGCGCGTCTTGGTGAGCAGTTCTTC | CASSLGTQGARLGEQFF
once | TRBJ1-1 | . | TRBV28 | TGTGCCAGCAGTTCCCAGGACGGGAAGAACACTGAAGCTTTCTTT | CASSSQDGKNTEAFF
. | TRBJ1-2 | . | TRBV28 | TGTGCCAGCCTGGCGAGGCGGCTGGCTAACTATGGCTACACCTTC | CASLARRLANYGYTF
. | TRBJ2-3 | . | TRBV19 | TGTGCCAGTAGCGCCTTGACTAGCACAGATACGCAGTATTTT | CASSALTSTDTQYF